This T cell receptor (beta chain) was captured in a study of cytomegalovirus exposure and HLA in healthy donors. General observations from the study: TCR beta chains numbering some 160 were designated cytomegalovirus-associated.

The CDR3 consists of 15 residues. CDR1 is GTSNPN, CDR2 SVGIG, per germline (reference sequence). V lost 6 bases to trimming and J lost 7 bases, with 21 bases between them. The PCR ran on 60 Vbeta and 13 Jbeta primers. The protocol was immunoSEQ multiplex PCR, while the TCRdb copy is restricted to in-frame clones and leaves out a portion. The repertoire holds around 90,000 clones, with about 82% as singletons. Points on this clone: Its antigen is unknown.

This receptor was identified in a man between 25 and 39 years old in good health and CMV-seronegative. This sequence joins TRBV30 and TRBJ2-2; perhaps TRBD1 as D (6 bases). The sample comprised PBMCs. CDR3 sequence: CACPGRNRVNGELFF. CDR3 sequence (DNA): TGTGCCTGCCCGGGGCGAAACAGGGTAAACGGGGAGCTGTTTTTT.